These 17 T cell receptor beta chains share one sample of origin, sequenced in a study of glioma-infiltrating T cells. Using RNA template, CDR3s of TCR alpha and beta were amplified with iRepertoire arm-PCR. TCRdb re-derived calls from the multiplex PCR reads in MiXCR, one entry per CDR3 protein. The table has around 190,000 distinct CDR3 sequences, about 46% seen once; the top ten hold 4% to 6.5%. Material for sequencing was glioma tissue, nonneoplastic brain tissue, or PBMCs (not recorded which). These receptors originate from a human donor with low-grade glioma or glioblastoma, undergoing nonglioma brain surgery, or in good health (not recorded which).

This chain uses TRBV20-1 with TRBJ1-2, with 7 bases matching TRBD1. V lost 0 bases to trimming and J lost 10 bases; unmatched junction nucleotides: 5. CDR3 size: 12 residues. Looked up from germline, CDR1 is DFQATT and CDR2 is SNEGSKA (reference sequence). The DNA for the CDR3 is TGCAGTGCTAGAGATCAAGGGACAGACTACACCTTC. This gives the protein CSARDQGTDYTF.

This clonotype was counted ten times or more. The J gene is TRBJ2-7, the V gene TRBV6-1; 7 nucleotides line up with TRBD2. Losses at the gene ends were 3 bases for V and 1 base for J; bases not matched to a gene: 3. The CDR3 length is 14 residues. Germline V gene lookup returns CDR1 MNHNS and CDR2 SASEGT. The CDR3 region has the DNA TGTGCCAGCAGTGAGCCGGGACTATCCTACGAGCAGTACTTC. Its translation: CASSEPGLSYEQYF.

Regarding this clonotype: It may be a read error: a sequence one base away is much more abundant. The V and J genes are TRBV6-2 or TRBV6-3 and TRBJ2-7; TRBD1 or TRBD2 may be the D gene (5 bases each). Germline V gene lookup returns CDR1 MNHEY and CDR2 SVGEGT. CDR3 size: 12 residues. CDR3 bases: TGTGCCAGCAGTCCCAGCCGGGGACCGAGTTGGGTC. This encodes CASSPSRGPSWV.

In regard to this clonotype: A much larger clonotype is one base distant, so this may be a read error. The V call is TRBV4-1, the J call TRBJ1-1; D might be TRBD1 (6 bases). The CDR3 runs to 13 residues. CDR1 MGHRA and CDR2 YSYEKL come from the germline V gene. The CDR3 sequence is CASSHSGGTKAFF. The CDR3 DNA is TGCGCCAGCAGCCACTCTGGGGGCACTAAAGCTTTCTTT.

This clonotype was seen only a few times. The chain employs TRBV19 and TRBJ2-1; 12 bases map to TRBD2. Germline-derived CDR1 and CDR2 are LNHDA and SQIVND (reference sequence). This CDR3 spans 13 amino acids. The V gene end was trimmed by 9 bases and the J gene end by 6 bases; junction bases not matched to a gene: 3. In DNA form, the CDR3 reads TGTGCCAGCGGACTAGCGGGGCTCAATGAGCAGTTCTTC. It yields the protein CASGLAGLNEQFF.

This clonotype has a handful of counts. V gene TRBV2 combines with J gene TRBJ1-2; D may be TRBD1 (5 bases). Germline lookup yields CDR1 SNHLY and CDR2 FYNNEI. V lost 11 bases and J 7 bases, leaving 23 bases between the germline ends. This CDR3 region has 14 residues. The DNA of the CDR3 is TGTGCCGAGGGGCCCAGCCTCCGGATAGGTGGCTACACCTTC. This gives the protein CAEGPSLRIGGYTF.

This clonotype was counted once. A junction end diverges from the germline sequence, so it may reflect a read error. Here the CDR3 DNA reads TGTGCCAGAAGTTTAGCTTGGGACAGAAATGAGGATGGCTACGCCTTC. Residues: CARSLAWDRNEDGYAF. The chain is built from TRBV28 and TRBJ1-2; TRBD1 matches at 7 bases. CDR3 size: 16 residues. CDR1 is MDHEN and CDR2 is SYDVKM in the germline V gene.

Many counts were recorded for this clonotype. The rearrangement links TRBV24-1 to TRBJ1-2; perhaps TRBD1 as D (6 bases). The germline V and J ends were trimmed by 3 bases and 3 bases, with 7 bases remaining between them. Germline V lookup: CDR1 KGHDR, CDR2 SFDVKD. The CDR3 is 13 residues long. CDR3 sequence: CATSDRQDYGYTF. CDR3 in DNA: TGTGCCACCAGTGATCGACAGGACTATGGCTACACCTTC.

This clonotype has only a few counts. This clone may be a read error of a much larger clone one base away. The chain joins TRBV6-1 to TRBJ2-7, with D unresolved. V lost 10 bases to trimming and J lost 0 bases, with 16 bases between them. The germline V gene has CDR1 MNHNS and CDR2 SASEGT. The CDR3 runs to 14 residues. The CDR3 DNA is TGTGCCATCCAGTACTCCCACTTCTCCTACGAGCAGTACTTC. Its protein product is CAIQYSHFSYEQYF.

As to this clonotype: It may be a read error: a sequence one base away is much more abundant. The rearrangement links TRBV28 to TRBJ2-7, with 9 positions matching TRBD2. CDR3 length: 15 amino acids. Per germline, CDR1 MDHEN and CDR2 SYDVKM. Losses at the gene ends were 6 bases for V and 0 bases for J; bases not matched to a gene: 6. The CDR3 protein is CASSRLAEISYEQYF. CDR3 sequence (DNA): TGTGCCAGCAGCCGACTAGCGGAAATCTCCTACGAGCAGTACTTC.

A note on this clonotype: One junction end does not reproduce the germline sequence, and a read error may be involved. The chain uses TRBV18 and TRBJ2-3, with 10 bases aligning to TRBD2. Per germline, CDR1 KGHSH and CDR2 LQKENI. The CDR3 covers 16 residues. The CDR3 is CTSSSLAGVSTDTQYF. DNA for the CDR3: TGTACCAGCTCGTCTCTAGCGGGAGTATCAACAGATACGCAGTATTTT.

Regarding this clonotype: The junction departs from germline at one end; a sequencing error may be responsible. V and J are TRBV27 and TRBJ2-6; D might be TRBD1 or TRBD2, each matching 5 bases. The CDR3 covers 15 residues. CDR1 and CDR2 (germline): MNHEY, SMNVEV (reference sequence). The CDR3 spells CDSKRAGAGANVLTF. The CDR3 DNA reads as TGTGACAGCAAAAGGGCCGGGGCCGGGGCCAACGTCCTGACTTTC.

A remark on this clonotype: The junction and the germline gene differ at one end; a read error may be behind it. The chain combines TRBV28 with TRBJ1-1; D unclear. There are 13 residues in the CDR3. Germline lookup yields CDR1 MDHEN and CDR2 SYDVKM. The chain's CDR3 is CASSERRYTEAFF. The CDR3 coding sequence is TGTGCTAGCAGTGAACGGAGGTACACTGAAGCTTTCTTT.

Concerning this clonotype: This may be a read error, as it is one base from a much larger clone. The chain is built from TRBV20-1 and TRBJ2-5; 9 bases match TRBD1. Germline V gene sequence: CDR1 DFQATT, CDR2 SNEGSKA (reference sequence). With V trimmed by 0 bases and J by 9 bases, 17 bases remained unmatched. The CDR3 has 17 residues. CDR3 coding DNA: TGCAGTGCTAGAGACGGGACAGGGCGGCTGCCCGAGGAGGCCCAGTACTTC. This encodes CSARDGTGRLPEEAQYF.

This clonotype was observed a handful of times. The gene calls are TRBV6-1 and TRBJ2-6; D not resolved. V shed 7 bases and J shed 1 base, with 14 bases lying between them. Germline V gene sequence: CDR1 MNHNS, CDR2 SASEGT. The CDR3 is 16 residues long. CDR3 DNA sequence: TGTGCCAGCACCCGCTGGTCGCTTTCTGGGGCCAACGTCCTGACTTTC. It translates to CASTRWSLSGANVLTF.

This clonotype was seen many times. The CDR3 here is CASSQDLLGGSGSPLHF. The CDR3 nucleotides read TGCGCCAGCAGCCAAGATCTTTTAGGAGGGTCAGGGTCACCCCTCCACTTT. The chain recombines TRBV4-1 with TRBJ1-6, with D perhaps matching TRBD1 (5 bases). Looked up from germline, CDR1 is MGHRA and CDR2 is YSYEKL. V lost 0 bases and J 10 bases, leaving 19 bases between the germline ends. The CDR3 has 17 residues.

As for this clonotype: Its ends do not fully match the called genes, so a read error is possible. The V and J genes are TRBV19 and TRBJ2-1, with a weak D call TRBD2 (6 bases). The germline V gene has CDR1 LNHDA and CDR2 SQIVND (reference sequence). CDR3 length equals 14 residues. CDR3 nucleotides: TGTGCCAGTAGGGAGGGTAGCTCCTACAATGAGCGGTTCTTC. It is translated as CASREGSSYNERFF.